The source of this T cell receptor (beta chain) is a study of CD8+ T cells in alopecia areata. Study conclusions and caveats: Whereas mice showed it more clearly, TCR sharing across patients was murkier, possibly because of HLA. Normal-skin resident alphabeta T cells also appear among scalp sample sequences. Compared with normal scalp, lesional scalp had higher clonality and more expanded CD8+ clones.

A note on this clone: Its antigen is unidentified.

Germline V gene sequence: CDR1 SGDLS, CDR2 YYNGEE. Deletions cut 0 bases from V and 7 bases from J, with 4 bases between. The CDR3 runs 12 residues. CD4+ and CD8+ T cells were sorted from PBMCs. RNA extraction was followed by reverse transcription into cDNA, which acted as the sequencing template. Generated by immunoSEQ multiplex PCR, the TCRdb table keeps only in-frame clones and is missing some. The sample carries about 110,000 clones, around 59% recorded once. The chain joins TRBV9 to TRBJ2-2; D unresolved. This sequence was found in a human donor in good health. Sample: CD8+ T cells sorted from blood. The CDR3 coding sequence is TGTGCCAGCAGCGTAGACGTCGGGGAGCTGTTTTTT. Translated: CASSVDVGELFF.